A single T cell receptor beta chain is shown here with its context. Relative to the germline gene, one junction end is altered; a read error may explain this. Some clones are missing from TCRdb's copy, which holds only in-frame ones; the method was immunoSEQ multiplex PCR. The sample consists of around 26,000 clones, about 92% of them appearing once. The source of the sample is a study of blood T cell repertoires in COVID-19. About the research overall: Donors in the United States, Italy and Spain gave samples during acute or convalescent COVID-19.

CDR3 size: 13 residues. Germline V gene lookup returns CDR1 SGHNT and CDR2 YENEEA. Sequencing was done on a sample of peripheral blood. This TCR came from a man aged 70-80 years with active COVID-19. The V gene is TRBV11-3, the J gene TRBJ2-5; D gene ambiguous. CDR3 loop: CASSLAVREAQYF. Written as DNA, the CDR3 is TGTGCCAGCAGCTTAGCCGTGAGAGAGGCCCAGTACTTC.